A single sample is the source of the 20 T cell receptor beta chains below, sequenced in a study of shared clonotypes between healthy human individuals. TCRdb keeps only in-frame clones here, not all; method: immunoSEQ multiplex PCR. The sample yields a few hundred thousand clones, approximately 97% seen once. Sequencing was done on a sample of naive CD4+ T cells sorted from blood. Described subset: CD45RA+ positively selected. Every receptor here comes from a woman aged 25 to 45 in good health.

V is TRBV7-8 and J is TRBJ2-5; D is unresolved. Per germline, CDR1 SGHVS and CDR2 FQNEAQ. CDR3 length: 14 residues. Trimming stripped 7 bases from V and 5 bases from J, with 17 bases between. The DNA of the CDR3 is TGTGCCAGCACCACAGAGGACGTCCAGGAGACCCAGTACTTC. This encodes CASTTEDVQETQYF.

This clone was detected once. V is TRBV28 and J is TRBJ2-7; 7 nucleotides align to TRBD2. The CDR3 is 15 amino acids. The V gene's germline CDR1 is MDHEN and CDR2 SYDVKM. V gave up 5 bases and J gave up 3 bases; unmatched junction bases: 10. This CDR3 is CASSPLAGVGYEQYF. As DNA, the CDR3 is TGTGCCAGCAGTCCCTTGGCGGGAGTAGGCTACGAGCAGTACTTC. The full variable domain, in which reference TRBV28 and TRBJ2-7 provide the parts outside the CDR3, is DVKVTQSSRYLVKRTGEKVFLECVQDMDHENMFWYRQDPGLGLRLIYFSYDVKMKEKGDIPEGYSVSREKKERFSLILESASTNQTSMYLCASSPLAGVGYEQYFGPGTRLTVT.

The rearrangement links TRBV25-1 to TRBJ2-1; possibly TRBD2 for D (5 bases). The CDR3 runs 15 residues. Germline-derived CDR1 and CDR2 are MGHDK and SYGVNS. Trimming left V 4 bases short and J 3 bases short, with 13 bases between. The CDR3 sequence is CASSAPGMGYNEQFF. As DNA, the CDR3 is TGTGCCAGCAGTGCACCGGGGATGGGCTACAATGAGCAGTTCTTC.

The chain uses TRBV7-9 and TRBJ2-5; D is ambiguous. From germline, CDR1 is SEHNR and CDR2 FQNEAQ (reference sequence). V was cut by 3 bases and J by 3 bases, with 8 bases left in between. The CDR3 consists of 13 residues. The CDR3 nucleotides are TGTGCCAGCAGCTTCAACAGTAAAGAGACCCAGTACTTC. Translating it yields CASSFNSKETQYF.

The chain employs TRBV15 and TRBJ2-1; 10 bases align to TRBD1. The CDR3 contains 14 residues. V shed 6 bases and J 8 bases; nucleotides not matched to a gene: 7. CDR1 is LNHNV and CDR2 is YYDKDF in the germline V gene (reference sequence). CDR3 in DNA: TGTGCCACCAGTACGGGACAGGGGAGGGATGAGCAGTTCTTC. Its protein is CATSTGQGRDEQFF.

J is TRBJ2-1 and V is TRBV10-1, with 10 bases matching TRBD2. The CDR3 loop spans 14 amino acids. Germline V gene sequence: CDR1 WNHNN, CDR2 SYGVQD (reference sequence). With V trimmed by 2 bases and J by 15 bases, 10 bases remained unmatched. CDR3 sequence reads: CASSEGSLAGELFF. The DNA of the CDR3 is TGCGCCAGCAGTGAGGGATCCCTAGCGGGAGAATTGTTCTTC.

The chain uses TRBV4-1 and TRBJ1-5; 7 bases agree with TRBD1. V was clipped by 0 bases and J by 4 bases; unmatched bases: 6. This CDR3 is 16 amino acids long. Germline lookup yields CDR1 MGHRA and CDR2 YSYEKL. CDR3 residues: CASSQEGRGVNQPQHF. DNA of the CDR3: TGCGCCAGCAGCCAAGAGGGCAGGGGGGTAAATCAGCCCCAGCATTTT.

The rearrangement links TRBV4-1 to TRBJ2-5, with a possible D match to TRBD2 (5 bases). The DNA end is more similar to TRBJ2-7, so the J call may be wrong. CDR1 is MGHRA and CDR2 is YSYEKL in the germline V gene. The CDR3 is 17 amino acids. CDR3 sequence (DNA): TGCGCCAGCAGCCAATTGGTCTTCATGGGAGTCAGCCACGAGCAGTACTTC. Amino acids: CASSQLVFMGVSHEQYF.

CDR3 loop: CASSYLAEANTGELFF. As DNA, the CDR3 is TGCGCCAGCAGCTACTTAGCGGAAGCGAACACCGGGGAGCTGTTTTTT. The V call is TRBV5-1, the J call TRBJ2-2; maybe TRBD2 (6 bases). The CDR3 covers 16 residues. V was trimmed by 3 bases and J by 0 bases, leaving 12 bases between them. Germline lookup yields CDR1 SGHRS and CDR2 YFSETQ.

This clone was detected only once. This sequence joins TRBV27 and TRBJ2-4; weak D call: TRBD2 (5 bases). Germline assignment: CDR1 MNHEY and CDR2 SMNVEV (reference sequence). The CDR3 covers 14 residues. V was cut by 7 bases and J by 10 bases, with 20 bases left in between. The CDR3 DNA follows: TGTGCCAGCAAGGCTTTCGCGGGTGTGGTTATTCAGTACTTC. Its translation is CASKAFAGVVIQYF.

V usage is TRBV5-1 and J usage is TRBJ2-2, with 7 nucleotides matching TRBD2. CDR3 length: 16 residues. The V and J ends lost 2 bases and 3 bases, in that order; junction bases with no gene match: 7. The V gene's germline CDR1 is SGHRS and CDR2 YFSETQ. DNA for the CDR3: TGCGCCAGCAGCTTACCATCTAGCGGATACACCGGGGAGCTGTTTTTT. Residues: CASSLPSSGYTGELFF.

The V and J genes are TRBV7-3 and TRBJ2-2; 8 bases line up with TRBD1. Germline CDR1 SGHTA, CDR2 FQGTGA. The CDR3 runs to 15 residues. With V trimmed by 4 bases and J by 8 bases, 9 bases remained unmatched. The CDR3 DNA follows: TGTGCCAGCAGCTCCCGACAGGGGCGTTTGGGGGAGCTGTTTTTT. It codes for CASSSRQGRLGELFF.

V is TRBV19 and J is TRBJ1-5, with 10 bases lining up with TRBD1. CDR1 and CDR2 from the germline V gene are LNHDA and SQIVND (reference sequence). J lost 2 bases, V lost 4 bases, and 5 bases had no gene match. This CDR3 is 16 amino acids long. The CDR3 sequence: CASSRQGAGGNQPQHF. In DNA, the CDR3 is TGTGCCAGTAGTAGACAGGGGGCGGGAGGCAATCAGCCCCAGCATTTT. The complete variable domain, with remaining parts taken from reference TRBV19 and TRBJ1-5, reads DGGITQSPKYLFRKEGQNVTLSCEQNLNHDAMYWYRQDPGQGLRLIYYSQIVNDFQKGDIAEGYSVSREKKESFPLTVTSAQKNPTAFYLCASSRQGAGGNQPQHFGDGTRLSIL.

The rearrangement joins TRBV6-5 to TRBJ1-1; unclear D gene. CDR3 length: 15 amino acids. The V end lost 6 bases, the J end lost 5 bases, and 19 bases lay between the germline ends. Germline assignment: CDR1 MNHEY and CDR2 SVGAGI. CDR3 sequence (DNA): TGTGCCAGCAGCGGACTTCCCCACGGGAAAACTGAAGCTTTCTTT. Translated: CASSGLPHGKTEAFF.

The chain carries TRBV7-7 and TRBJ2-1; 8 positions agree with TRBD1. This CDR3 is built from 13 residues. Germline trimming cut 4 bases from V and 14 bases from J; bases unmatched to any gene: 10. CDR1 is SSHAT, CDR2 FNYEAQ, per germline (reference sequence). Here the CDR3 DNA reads TGTGCCAGCAGCTCAAGTCCCGGGACAGGAAAGTTCTTC. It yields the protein CASSSSPGTGKFF.

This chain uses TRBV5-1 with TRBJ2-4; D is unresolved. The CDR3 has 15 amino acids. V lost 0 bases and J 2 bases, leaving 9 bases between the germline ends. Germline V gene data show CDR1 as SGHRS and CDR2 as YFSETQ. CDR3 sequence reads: CASSLGGVSKNIQYF. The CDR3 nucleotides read TGCGCCAGCAGCTTGGGTGGGGTTTCCAAAAACATTCAGTACTTC.

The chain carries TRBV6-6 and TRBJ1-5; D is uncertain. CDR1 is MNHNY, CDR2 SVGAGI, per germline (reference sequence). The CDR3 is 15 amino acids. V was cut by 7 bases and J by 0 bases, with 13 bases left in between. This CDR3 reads CASTNPTDSNQPQHF. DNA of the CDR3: TGTGCCAGCACCAACCCGACCGATAGCAATCAGCCCCAGCATTTT.

The CDR3 region is CASSSGGTNEKLFF. The CDR3 DNA reads TGTGCCAGCAGCTCAGGGGGAACTAATGAAAAACTGTTTTTT. The chain employs TRBV28 and TRBJ1-4, with 7 bases matching TRBD1. Per germline, CDR1 MDHEN and CDR2 SYDVKM. The CDR3 runs to 14 residues. V was pared by 6 bases and J by 1 base, with 2 bases of the junction left unmatched. Full variable domain (outside the CDR3, taken from reference TRBV28 and TRBJ1-4): DVKVTQSSRYLVKRTGEKVFLECVQDMDHENMFWYRQDPGLGLRLIYFSYDVKMKEKGDIPEGYSVSREKKERFSLILESASTNQTSMYLCASSSGGTNEKLFFGSGTQLSVL.

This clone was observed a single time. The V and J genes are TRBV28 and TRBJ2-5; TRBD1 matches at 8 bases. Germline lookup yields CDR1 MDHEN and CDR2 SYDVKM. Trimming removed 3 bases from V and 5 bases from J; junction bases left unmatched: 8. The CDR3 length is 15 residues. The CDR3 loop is CASSLEQGVRETQYF. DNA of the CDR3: TGTGCCAGCAGTTTGGAACAGGGGGTACGGGAGACCCAGTACTTC.

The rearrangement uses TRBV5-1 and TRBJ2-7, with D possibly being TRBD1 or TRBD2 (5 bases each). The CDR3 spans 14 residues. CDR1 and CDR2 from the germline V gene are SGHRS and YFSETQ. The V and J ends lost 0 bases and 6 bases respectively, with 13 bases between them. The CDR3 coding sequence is TGCGCCAGCAGCTTGGACCTCATCGGGGCCGAGCAGTACTTC. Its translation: CASSLDLIGAEQYF.